This T cell receptor (beta chain) was obtained from a study of response to subunit inactivated influenza vaccine. A remark on this clonotype: Antigen specificity is unknown. At one end the junction does not follow the germline gene, possibly because of a read error.

CDR3 length: 13 amino acids. CDR1 and CDR2 (germline): SEHNR, FQNEAQ (reference sequence). Regarding the study as a whole: The authors offered the suggestion that each seasonal influenza vaccination recruits few new T cells.

TCRdb re-derived calls from the RT-PCR reads in MiXCR, one entry per CDR3 protein. This table holds 500,000 to 600,000 distinct CDR3 sequences, 10% to 15% found once. The starting material was PBMCs from blood, obtained about 40 days after vaccination. The rearrangement uses TRBV7-9 and TRBJ2-1; D gene uncertain. This clonotype was obtained from a man aged 45 to 65 who received an inactivated influenza vaccine. CDR3 amino acids: CASSLDRYNVQFF. The CDR3 coding sequence is TGTGCCAGCAGCTTAGATCGCTACAATGTGCAGTTCTTC.